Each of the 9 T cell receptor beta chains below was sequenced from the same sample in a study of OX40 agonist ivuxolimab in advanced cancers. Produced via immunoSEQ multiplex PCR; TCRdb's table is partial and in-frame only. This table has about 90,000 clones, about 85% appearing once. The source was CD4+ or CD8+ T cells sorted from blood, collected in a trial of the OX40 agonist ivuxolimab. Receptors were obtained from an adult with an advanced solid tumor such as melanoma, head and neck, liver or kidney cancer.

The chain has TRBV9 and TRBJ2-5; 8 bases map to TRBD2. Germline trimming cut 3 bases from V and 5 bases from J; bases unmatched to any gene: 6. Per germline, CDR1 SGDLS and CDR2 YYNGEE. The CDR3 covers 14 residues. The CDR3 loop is CASSASGSRETQYF. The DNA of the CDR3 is TGTGCCAGCAGCGCCAGCGGGAGCAGGGAGACCCAGTACTTC.

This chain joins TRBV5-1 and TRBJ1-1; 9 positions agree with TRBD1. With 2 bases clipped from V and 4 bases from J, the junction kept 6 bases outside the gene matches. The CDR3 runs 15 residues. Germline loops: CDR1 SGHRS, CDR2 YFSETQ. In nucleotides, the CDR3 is TGCGCCAGCAGCTTAGTCTACAGGGGGCGCACTGAAGCTTTCTTT. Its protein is CASSLVYRGRTEAFF.

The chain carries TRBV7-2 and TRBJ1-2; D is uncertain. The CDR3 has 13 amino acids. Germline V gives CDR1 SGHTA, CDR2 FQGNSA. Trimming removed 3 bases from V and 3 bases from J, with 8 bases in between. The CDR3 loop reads CASSLDSYYGYTF. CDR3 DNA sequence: TGTGCCAGCAGCTTGGACTCATACTATGGCTACACCTTC.

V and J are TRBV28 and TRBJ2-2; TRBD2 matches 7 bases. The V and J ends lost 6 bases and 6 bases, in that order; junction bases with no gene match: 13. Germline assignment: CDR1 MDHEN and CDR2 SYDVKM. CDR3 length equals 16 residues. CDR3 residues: CASSPGGRSSAGELFF. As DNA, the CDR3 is TGTGCCAGCAGCCCCGGGGGGAGGTCCAGCGCCGGGGAGCTGTTTTTT. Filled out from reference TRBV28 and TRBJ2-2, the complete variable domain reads DVKVTQSSRYLVKRTGEKVFLECVQDMDHENMFWYRQDPGLGLRLIYFSYDVKMKEKGDIPEGYSVSREKKERFSLILESASTNQTSMYLCASSPGGRSSAGELFFGEGSRLTVL.

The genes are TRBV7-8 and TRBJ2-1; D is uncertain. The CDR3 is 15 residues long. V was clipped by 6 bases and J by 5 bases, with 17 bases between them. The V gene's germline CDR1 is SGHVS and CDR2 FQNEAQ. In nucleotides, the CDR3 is TGTGCCAGCAGGCGATACGTTATGGGGAACAATGAGCAGTTCTTC. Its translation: CASRRYVMGNNEQFF.

The CDR3 region is CASSPNGRGFNEKLFF. CDR3 bases: TGTGCCAGTAGCCCGAACGGTAGGGGGTTTAATGAAAAACTGTTTTTT. The chain has TRBV19 and TRBJ1-4; tentative D call: TRBD1 (6 bases). Germline V gene lookup returns CDR1 LNHDA and CDR2 SQIVND (reference sequence). V was clipped by 6 bases and J by 4 bases, with 18 bases between them. The length of the CDR3 is 16 residues.

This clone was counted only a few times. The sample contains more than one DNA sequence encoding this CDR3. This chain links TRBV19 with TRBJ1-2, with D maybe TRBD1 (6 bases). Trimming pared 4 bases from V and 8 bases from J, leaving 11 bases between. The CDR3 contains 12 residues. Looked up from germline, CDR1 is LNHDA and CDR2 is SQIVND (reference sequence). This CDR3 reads CASSRTGYGYTF. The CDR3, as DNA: TGTGCCAGTAGTAGAACAGGGTACGGCTACACCTTC.

CDR3 DNA sequence: TGTGCCAGCAGCCCCACAGGACCCGATACGCAGTATTTT. This sequence encodes CASSPTGPDTQYF. The chain has TRBV5-4 and TRBJ2-3, with D perhaps TRBD1 (5 bases). Deletions cut 4 bases from V and 6 bases from J, with 12 bases between. CDR1 is SGHNT and CDR2 is YYREEE in the germline V gene (reference sequence). There are 13 residues in the CDR3.

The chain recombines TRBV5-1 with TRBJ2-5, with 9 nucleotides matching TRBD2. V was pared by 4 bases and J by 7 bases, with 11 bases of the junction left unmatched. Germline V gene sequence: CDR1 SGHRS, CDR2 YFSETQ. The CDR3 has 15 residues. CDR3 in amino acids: CASSVLLAGGGTQYF. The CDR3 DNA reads TGCGCCAGCAGCGTACTACTAGCGGGTGGTGGGACCCAGTACTTC.